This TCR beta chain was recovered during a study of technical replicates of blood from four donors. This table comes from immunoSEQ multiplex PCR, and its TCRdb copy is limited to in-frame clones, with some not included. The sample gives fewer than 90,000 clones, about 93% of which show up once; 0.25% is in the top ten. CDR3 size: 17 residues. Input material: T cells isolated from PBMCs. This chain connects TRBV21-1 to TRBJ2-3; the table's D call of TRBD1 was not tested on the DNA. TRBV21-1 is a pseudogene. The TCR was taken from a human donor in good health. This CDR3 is CASSKGGTGKSTDTQYF. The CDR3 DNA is TGTGCCAGCAGCAAGGGAGGGACAGGGAAGAGCACAGATACGCAGTATTTT.